A single sample gave rise to the 3 T cell receptor beta chains below, sequenced in a study of blood T cell repertoires in COVID-19. Libraries were prepared by immunoSEQ multiplex PCR; TCRdb keeps only in-frame clonotypes and omits some of them. This table has 200,000 to 250,000 clones, around 83% appearing once. The sequencing sample was made of PBMCs or T cells enriched from blood (not recorded which). The receptors were sampled from a woman between 40 and 55 years old who had recovered from COVID-19.

This sequence joins TRBV2 and TRBJ1-4, with D possibly being TRBD1 (6 bases). CDR3 length: 13 amino acids. Between the trimmed V and J ends, which lost 3 bases and 16 bases, there was a span of 18 bases. Germline V gene data show CDR1 as SNHLY and CDR2 as FYNNEI. The CDR3 DNA is TGTGCCAGCAGTGAGTCACAGGGTCTAAGTAGGTTTTTT. Translation: CASSESQGLSRFF.

This clone was found once. The CDR3 sequence: CASSQGQVSNQPQHF. CDR3 coding DNA: TGTGCCAGCAGCCAAGGACAGGTTTCCAATCAGCCCCAGCATTTT. The chain carries TRBV3-1 (or the pseudogene TRBV3-2) and TRBJ1-5, with D possibly matching TRBD1 (6 bases). Trimming pared 1 base from V and 3 bases from J, leaving 10 bases between. CDR3 length: 15 residues. CDR1 is LGHDT and CDR2 is YNNKEL in the germline V gene (reference sequence).

The gene calls are TRBV5-4 and TRBJ2-3, with D maybe TRBD2 (5 bases). Looked up from germline, CDR1 is SGHNT and CDR2 is YYREEE (reference sequence). Trimming shortened V by 6 bases and J by 1 base, and 12 bases separated the two germline ends. The CDR3 has 14 residues. The CDR3 nucleotides are TGTGCCAGCAACTTTGTCGGGGGCACAGATACGCAGTATTTT. Protein sequence: CASNFVGGTDTQYF.